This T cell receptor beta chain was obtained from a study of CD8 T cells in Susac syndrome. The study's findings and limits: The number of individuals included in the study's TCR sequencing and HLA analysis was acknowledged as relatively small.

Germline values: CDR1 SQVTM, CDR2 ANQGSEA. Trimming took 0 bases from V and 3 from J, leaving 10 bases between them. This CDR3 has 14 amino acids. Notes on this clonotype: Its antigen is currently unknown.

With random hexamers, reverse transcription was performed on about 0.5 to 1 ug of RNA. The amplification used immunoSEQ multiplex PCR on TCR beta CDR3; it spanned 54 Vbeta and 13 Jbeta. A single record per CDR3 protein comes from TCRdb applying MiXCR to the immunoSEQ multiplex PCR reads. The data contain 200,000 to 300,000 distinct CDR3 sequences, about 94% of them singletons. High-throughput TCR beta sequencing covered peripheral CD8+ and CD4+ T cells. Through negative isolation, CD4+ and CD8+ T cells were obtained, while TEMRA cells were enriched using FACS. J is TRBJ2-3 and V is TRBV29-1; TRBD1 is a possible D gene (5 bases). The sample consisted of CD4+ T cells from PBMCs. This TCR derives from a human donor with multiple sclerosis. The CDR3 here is CSVEDMKGTDTQYF. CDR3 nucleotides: TGCAGCGTTGAAGATATGAAGGGGACAGATACGCAGTATTTT.